The rows below give T cell receptor beta chains drawn from one sample of a study of glioma-infiltrating T cells. TCRdb called the multiplex PCR reads again in MiXCR, with one record for every CDR3 protein. The sample includes about 99,000 distinct CDR3 sequences, around 30% of them seen just once. The specimen sequenced was glioma tissue, nonneoplastic brain tissue, or PBMCs (not recorded which). The origin of the receptors is a human donor with low-grade glioma or glioblastoma, undergoing nonglioma brain surgery, or in good health (not recorded which). CDR3s include the opening cysteine and the closing phenylalanine or tryptophan. Not every row has a clone size; where given, it reads once, few, many or a size class.

NA TRBJ1-6 TRBV6-4 CASSDQAGSPLHF
NA TRBJ1-2 TRBV12-3/TRBV12-4 CASSWGGSRYGYTF
NA TRBJ1-1 TRBV7-3 CASSLFPQMNTEAFF
NA TRBJ1-2 TRBV4-3 CASSQDRAVHYGYTF
NA TRBJ2-6 TRBV7-3 CASSLAGVGANVLTF
many TRBJ2-5 TRBV27 CASSLGLASETQYF
many TRBJ1-5 TRBV7-2 CASSYRDPGQPQHF
few TRBJ2-3 TRBV18 CASSPPSSTDTQYF
many TRBJ1-3 TRBV3-1 CASSHPQGAGNTIYF
NA TRBJ1-2 TRBV7-6 CASSLSCPDLNYGYTF
many TRBJ1-5 TRBV28 CASRGQVGQPQHF
many TRBJ2-3 TRBV7-2 CASRTSPGQGRGDTQYF
few TRBJ2-7 TRBV5-1 CASSRGTGGPDEQYF
many TRBJ2-1 TRBV20-1 CSALRTASYNEQFF
many TRBJ2-4 TRBV27 CASSSLQSAKNIQYF
NA TRBJ2-2 TRBV7-9 CASSPRGGSSYTGELFF
many TRBJ1-4 TRBV2 CASSEMHISTTNEKLFF
many TRBJ2-1 TRBV6-1 CASSEWADNEQFF
NA TRBJ1-5 TRBV18 CASSPPMPSGQINQPQHF
many TRBJ2-1 TRBV11-1 CASSLLAANEQFF
many TRBJ1-2 TRBV20-1 CSASGDGGGRYGYTF
NA TRBJ1-5 TRBV19 CASRWGLWDNQPQHF
NA TRBJ2-6 TRBV19 CASRPWDRAAGANVLTF
NA TRBJ2-7 TRBV5-1 CASSFGDSGGEEQYF
many TRBJ1-5 TRBV18 CASSHPLGQKSTNSNQPQHF
many TRBJ2-3 TRBV28 CASSPHSDTQYF